These 9 T cell receptor beta chains share one sample of origin, sequenced in a study of T cell changes during pregnancy in multiple sclerosis (dated by TCRdb to the late 2010s). Libraries came from the immunoSEQ multiplex PCR assay. The table was pulled from immuneACCESS by TCRdb, which kept in-frame rearrangements only. Such tables lose some clones; where checked, under half of the loss comes from unresolved V genes, and the rest has no known cause. The sample table holds about 110,000 clones, of which just over 90% were seen once. Approximately 3.5% of the sample is in the top ten clones. The starting material was peripheral blood, obtained after pregnancy. Every receptor here comes from a female donor with multiple sclerosis, enrolled in a pregnancy study.

The chain combines TRBV7-2 with TRBJ1-3; no clear D. The V gene lost 3 bases and the J gene lost 5 bases, with 5 bases spanning the gap. Germline-derived CDR1 and CDR2 are SGHTA and FQGNSA. CDR3 length: 12 residues. The CDR3 sequence: CASSFERNTIYF. In DNA, the CDR3 is TGTGCCAGCAGCTTCGAGAGAAACACCATATATTTT.

The chain carries TRBV7-9 and TRBJ2-6; D is undetermined. Between the trimmed V and J ends, which lost 5 bases and 1 base, there was a span of 9 bases. The CDR3 spans 15 residues. Germline lookup yields CDR1 SEHNR and CDR2 FQNEAQ (reference sequence). CDR3 DNA: TGTGCCAGCAGCCTGCCCGGTTCTGGGGCCAACGTCCTGACTTTC. It codes for CASSLPGSGANVLTF.

This chain joins TRBV19 and TRBJ1-2; no clear D gene. The V gene lost 10 bases and the J gene lost 2 bases, with 14 bases spanning the gap. This CDR3 region has 13 residues. Germline assignment: CDR1 LNHDA and CDR2 SQIVND (reference sequence). CDR3 sequence: CATQRDTNYGYTF. The CDR3 nucleotides are TGTGCCACCCAAAGAGACACCAACTATGGCTACACCTTC.

The chain combines TRBV27 with TRBJ2-3, with 10 bases that match TRBD2. The CDR3 contains 16 residues. CDR1 is MNHEY and CDR2 is SMNVEV in the germline V gene (reference sequence). Trimming cost V 5 bases and J 2 bases; bases outside gene matches: 7. CDR3 residues: CASSDSLAGNTDTQYF. Here the CDR3 DNA reads TGTGCCAGCAGTGACTCACTAGCGGGGAACACAGATACGCAGTATTTT.

This clone was observed a single time. The rearrangement joins TRBV10-3 to TRBJ1-4; 8 nucleotides match TRBD1. The length of the CDR3 is 14 residues. J lost 5 bases, V lost 5 bases, and 4 bases had no gene match. Germline lookup yields CDR1 ENHRY and CDR2 SYGVKD. CDR3 sequence: CAISPQGGNEKLFF. The CDR3 nucleotides read TGTGCCATCAGTCCACAGGGGGGGAATGAAAAACTGTTTTTT.

The rearrangement uses TRBV5-8 and TRBJ1-5; weak D call: TRBD1 (5 bases). The CDR3 consists of 15 residues. With 0 bases removed from V and 1 base from J, the gap between germline ends came to 8 bases. The germline V gene encodes CDR1 SGHTS and CDR2 YDEGEE. CDR3 in DNA: TGTGCCAGCAGCTTGGGACAGAAAAGCAATCAGCCCCAGCATTTT. This codes for CASSLGQKSNQPQHF.

The V call is TRBV13, the J call TRBJ2-1; the match to TRBD2 covers 7 bases. CDR1 is PRHDT, CDR2 FYEKMQ, per germline (reference sequence). V gave up 7 bases and J gave up 0 bases; unmatched junction bases: 9. The CDR3 spans 16 residues. The CDR3 region has the DNA TGTGCCAGCACCTCTACGGGGGGAAGCTCCTACAATGAGCAGTTCTTC. Its translation: CASTSTGGSSYNEQFF.

The chain links TRBV18 to TRBJ2-1, with D possibly matching TRBD1 (6 bases). V was pared by 6 bases and J by 6 bases, with 18 bases between. The CDR3 consists of 15 residues. CDR1 and CDR2 (germline): KGHSH, LQKENI. CDR3: CASSPTGIEGNEQFF. CDR3 nucleotides: TGTGCCAGCTCGCCTACAGGGATAGAAGGCAATGAGCAGTTCTTC.

The chain carries TRBV5-4 and TRBJ1-2; D unresolved. The CDR3 is made up of 16 amino acids. V lost 0 bases and J lost 0, with 12 bases in between. Germline V gives CDR1 SGHNT, CDR2 YYREEE (reference sequence). The CDR3 region is CASSLGTLNPNYGYTF. In DNA, the CDR3 is TGTGCCAGCAGCTTGGGAACATTAAACCCTAACTATGGCTACACCTTC.